The next 24 T cell receptor beta chains were all read from a single sample in a study of vaccination effects on CD4 cells after COVID-19. No antigen has been identified for these receptors. Before any sequencing was done, the ViraFEST assay used viral peptide pools to expand antigen-specific CD4+ T cells. Researchers isolated CD4+ T cells once approximately eleven days of culture had elapsed. Nucleocapsid antibody tests were negative, and the vaccine recipients had no prior SARS-CoV-2 infection. Generated by immunoSEQ multiplex PCR, the TCRdb table keeps only in-frame clones and is missing some. This table has tens of thousands of clones, 73% appearing once. The sequences come from CD4+ T cells from PBMCs cultured with SARS-CoV-2 spike peptides, collected before COVID-19 vaccination. These receptors all come from a human donor who received a COVID-19 vaccine.

The gene calls are TRBV5-5 and TRBJ1-1; D unresolved. The CDR3 is 12 amino acids. The germline CDR1 and CDR2 sequences are SGHKS and YYEKEE (reference sequence). Trimming removed 7 bases from V and 4 bases from J, with 11 bases in between. In nucleotides, the CDR3 is TGTGCCAGCTTCTTCCGGGGCACTGAAGCTTTCTTT. It translates to CASFFRGTEAFF. The full variable domain, completed using reference TRBV5-5 and TRBJ1-1, is DAGVTQSPTHLIKTRGQQVTLRCSPISGHKSVSWYQQVLGQGPQFIFQYYEKEERGRGNFPDRFSARQFPNYSSELNVNALLLGDSALYLCASFFRGTEAFFGQGTRLTVV.

The chain employs TRBV19 and TRBJ2-3; TRBD2 matches at 7 bases. V shed 4 bases, J shed 6 bases, and the junction held 10 bases outside the gene matches. The germline gives CDR1 LNHDA, CDR2 SQIVND (reference sequence). This CDR3 is built from 15 residues. The CDR3 DNA is TGTGCCAGTAGTAGGCTAGCGGCGGGTTTGGATACGCAGTATTTT. The encoded protein is CASSRLAAGLDTQYF. The complete variable domain, with remaining parts taken from reference TRBV19 and TRBJ2-3, reads DGGITQSPKYLFRKEGQNVTLSCEQNLNHDAMYWYRQDPGQGLRLIYYSQIVNDFQKGDIAEGYSVSREKKESFPLTVTSAQKNPTAFYLCASSRLAAGLDTQYFGPGTRLTVL.

This chain connects TRBV6-6 to TRBJ1-5; D may be TRBD1 (6 bases). The CDR3 runs to 15 residues. CDR1 and CDR2 from the germline V gene are MNHNY and SVGAGI (reference sequence). Trimming removed 6 bases at V and 6 bases at J, with 18 bases between. CDR3 loop: CASSPNTGLGQPQHF. The CDR3 DNA sequence: TGTGCCAGCAGCCCTAATACAGGGTTGGGTCAGCCCCAGCATTTT.

The genes are TRBV5-8 and TRBJ1-1; D not certain. V shed 4 bases and J shed 0 bases, with 13 bases lying between them. The CDR3 loop spans 15 amino acids. Germline CDR1 is SGHTS and CDR2 is YDEGEE. The DNA for the CDR3 is TGTGCCAGCAGCCCCCGGCGGGGATTGAACACTGAAGCTTTCTTT. Translated, it gives CASSPRRGLNTEAFF.

The chain carries TRBV18 and TRBJ1-6, with a weak D call TRBD1 (5 bases). CDR3 length: 15 amino acids. Trimming took 2 bases from V and 3 from J, leaving 8 bases between them. From germline, CDR1 is KGHSH and CDR2 LQKENI. CDR3 sequence (DNA): TGTGCCAGCTCACCAAGCCAGGGCTATAATTCACCCCTCCACTTT. Translated, it gives CASSPSQGYNSPLHF. The complete variable domain, with remaining parts taken from reference TRBV18 and TRBJ1-6, reads NAGVMQNPRHLVRRRGQEARLRCSPMKGHSHVYWYRQLPEEGLKFMVYLQKENIIDESGMPKERFSAEFPKEGPSILRIQQVVRGDSAAYFCASSPSQGYNSPLHFGNGTRLTVT.

The V call is TRBV2, the J call TRBJ2-7; possible D gene TRBD1, 5 bases. V was trimmed by 6 bases and J by 4 bases, leaving 16 bases between them. The CDR3 length is 14 residues. Germline loops: CDR1 SNHLY, CDR2 FYNNEI. CDR3: CASRRGPNSYEQYF. CDR3 bases: TGTGCCAGCAGAAGGGGCCCTAACTCTTACGAGCAGTACTTC.

The rearrangement uses TRBV6-1 and TRBJ1-6; 9 nucleotides agree with TRBD1. In germline, CDR1 is MNHNS, CDR2 SASEGT. CDR3 length: 18 residues. After removal of 0 bases from V and 0 bases from J, the junction contained 3 bases not matched to a gene. Here the CDR3 DNA reads TGTGCCAGCAGTGAAGCTCGGGACAGGGTCTCCTATAATTCACCCCTCCACTTT. Its translation: CASSEARDRVSYNSPLHF.

The chain has TRBV4-1 and TRBJ1-5, with a weak D call TRBD1 (5 bases). Per the germline V gene, CDR1 is MGHRA and CDR2 is YSYEKL. The V end lost 0 bases, the J end lost 3 bases, and 12 bases lay between the germline ends. The CDR3 runs 16 residues. The chain's CDR3 is CASSQDSGRINQPQHF. In DNA form, the CDR3 reads TGCGCCAGCAGCCAAGATTCAGGGCGTATCAATCAGCCCCAGCATTTT.

The chain links TRBV11-2 to TRBJ2-3; 7 bases fit TRBD2. This CDR3 is built from 17 residues. Germline values: CDR1 SGHAT, CDR2 FQNNGV. Trimming cost V 5 bases and J 11 bases; bases outside gene matches: 22. CDR3 amino acids: CASSVSYGGGLGMGQYF. The CDR3 DNA is TGTGCCAGCAGCGTCTCCTACGGCGGGGGATTAGGGATGGGGCAGTATTTT.

The V and J genes are TRBV6-5 and TRBJ2-7; 7 bases agree with TRBD1. The V and J ends lost 7 bases and 0 bases, in that order; junction bases with no gene match: 9. Germline V gene sequence: CDR1 MNHEY, CDR2 SVGAGI. This CDR3 spans 15 amino acids. CDR3 bases: TGTGCCAGCACCCAACAGGGGTCCCCCTCCTACGAGCAGTACTTC. Its protein product is CASTQQGSPSYEQYF.

This sequence joins TRBV10-1 and TRBJ1-3; TRBD1 matches at 7 bases. J was trimmed by 0 bases and V by 6 bases; bases with no gene match: 5. The germline V gene encodes CDR1 WNHNN and CDR2 SYGVQD (reference sequence). This CDR3 region has 15 residues. This CDR3 reads CASSPGQISGNTIYF. CDR3 nucleotides: TGCGCCAGCAGCCCGGGACAGATCTCTGGAAACACCATATATTTT.

The V and J genes are TRBV10-3 and TRBJ2-1, with D possibly being TRBD2 (6 bases). CDR3 length equals 12 residues. Germline lookup yields CDR1 ENHRY and CDR2 SYGVKD. The V end was cut by 3 bases, the J end by 15 bases, with 15 bases between. The CDR3 protein is CAISEGLEGLFF. In DNA form, the CDR3 reads TGTGCCATCAGTGAAGGACTGGAGGGGCTGTTCTTC.

The rearrangement uses TRBV5-1 and TRBJ1-1; possibly TRBD1 for D (5 bases). Germline V CDR1 and CDR2: SGHRS, YFSETQ. CDR3 size: 14 residues. V was clipped by 6 bases and J by 1 base, with 13 bases between them. CDR3 amino acids: CASNTGTGNTEAFF. For the CDR3, the DNA is TGCGCCAGCAACACCGGGACGGGGAACACTGAAGCTTTCTTT.

This clone turned up a few times. Its ends do not fully match the called genes, so a read error is possible. V gene TRBV10-2 combines with J gene TRBJ2-7; TRBD1 or TRBD2 may be the D gene (6 bases each). The CDR3 sequence is 14 residues long. Germline CDR1 is WSHSY and CDR2 is SAAADI. CDR3 bases: TGCGCCAGCAATGAGGGGGGCTCCTTCTACGAGCAGTACTTC. Encoded protein: CASNEGGSFYEQYF.

This clone was picked up one time. The chain links TRBV6-1 to TRBJ1-2; no firm D call. CDR1 is MNHNS, CDR2 SASEGT, per germline. This CDR3 spans 14 amino acids. The V end lost 2 bases, the J end lost 4 bases, and 11 bases lay between the germline ends. The chain's CDR3 is CASSELGLGYGYTF. The DNA of the CDR3 is TGTGCCAGCAGTGAACTCGGGTTGGGCTATGGCTACACCTTC.

By share of the sample, this clone is medium-sized. The chain has TRBV6-5 and TRBJ1-3; perhaps TRBD1 as D (6 bases). The CDR3 is made up of 12 amino acids. Germline-derived CDR1 and CDR2 are MNHEY and SVGAGI. V gave up 11 bases and J gave up 0 bases, with 8 bases separating them. This CDR3 reads CAYRDSGNTIYF. CDR3 nucleotide sequence: TGTGCCTACAGGGACTCTGGAAACACCATATATTTT.

The rearrangement uses TRBV2 and TRBJ2-1; 12 bases are a match to TRBD2. V dropped 4 bases and J dropped 0; count of bases not matched to a gene: 4. The germline V gene encodes CDR1 SNHLY and CDR2 FYNNEI. The CDR3 length is 17 residues. The CDR3 nucleotides read TGTGCCAGCAGTGGAACTAGCGGGAGGTTCTCCTACAATGAGCAGTTCTTC. Translating it yields CASSGTSGRFSYNEQFF.

This clone has more than one count but fewer than ten. The DNA is left out, because the CDR3 cannot be placed on it with certainty; the CDR3 is given as TCRdb lists it. This chain joins TRBV7-2 and TRBJ1-1; TRBD1, the D gene given by the table, was not confirmed from the DNA. Germline-derived CDR1 and CDR2 are SGHTA and FQGNSA. The CDR3 is 15 residues long, ends included. CDR3 sequence: CASSLVFGTGNVGFF.

The chain uses TRBV5-1 and TRBJ2-2; 11 bases fit TRBD2. CDR1 is SGHRS and CDR2 is YFSETQ in the germline V gene. The CDR3 consists of 16 residues. After removal of 4 bases from V and 1 base from J, the junction contained 3 bases not matched to a gene. CDR3 nucleotide sequence: TGCGCCAGCAGCCCTGGACTAGCGGGGAACACCGGGGAGCTGTTTTTT. Its translation is CASSPGLAGNTGELFF.

The J gene is TRBJ2-7, the V gene TRBV12-3 or TRBV12-4; tentatively, D is TRBD2 (6 bases). The V gene lost 6 bases and the J gene lost 11 bases, with 20 bases spanning the gap. The CDR3 contains 13 residues. The CDR3 protein is CASSATPTSREYF. CDR3 nucleotide sequence: TGTGCCAGCAGCGCAACCCCGACTAGTCGGGAGTACTTC.

This chain joins TRBV7-9 and TRBJ2-1, with 9 bases aligning to TRBD2. The germline V gene encodes CDR1 SEHNR and CDR2 FQNEAQ (reference sequence). The CDR3 totals 15 residues. Trimming removed 3 bases from V and 6 bases from J; junction bases left unmatched: 6. The CDR3 region has the DNA TGTGCCAGCAGCTTGTATAGCGGGAGTCTCAATGAGCAGTTCTTC. Translated, it gives CASSLYSGSLNEQFF.

J is TRBJ2-3 and V is TRBV7-6; D perhaps matches TRBD2 (6 bases). The CDR3 length is 15 residues. CDR1 and CDR2 (germline): SGHVS, FNYEAQ. Deletions cut 0 bases from V and 4 bases from J, with 11 bases between. The CDR3 coding sequence is TGTGCCAGCAGCTTAGCCCTAGCGTCGGCAGATACGCAGTATTTT. Its protein is CASSLALASADTQYF.

J is TRBJ1-2 and V is TRBV7-9, with no clear D. From germline, CDR1 is SEHNR and CDR2 FQNEAQ (reference sequence). V was trimmed by 1 base and J by 0 bases, leaving 9 bases between them. The CDR3 length is 15 residues. The CDR3 DNA reads as TGTGCCAGCAGCTTAGACCAGCGAGCTAACTATGGCTACACCTTC. This encodes CASSLDQRANYGYTF.

This clone was found once. The chain couples TRBV6-1 to TRBJ2-3; 7 bases are a match to TRBD1. The CDR3 contains 15 residues. CDR1 and CDR2 (germline): MNHNS, SASEGT. Trimming cost V 2 bases and J 1 base; bases outside gene matches: 3. DNA of the CDR3: TGTGCCAGCAGTGAAAGGGGACAGCGCACAGATACGCAGTATTTT. Protein sequence: CASSERGQRTDTQYF.